A selection of T cell receptor beta chains follows, all from one sample in a study of T cell responses to AZD1222 COVID-19 vaccine. Sequencing was performed with immunoSEQ multiplex PCR; in TCRdb, only in-frame clones are kept and a portion is missing. Here the sample spans over 100,000 clones, around 87% being singletons. The input for sequencing was peripheral blood, taken on day 0 of AZD1222 vaccination. These receptors all come from an adult in good health. The CDR3 runs from the conserved cysteine through the conserved F or W. Fields, in order: clone size, V gene, D gene, J gene, CDR3 DNA, CDR3 protein. The D gene is left open where the match is weak. Clone size is stated in some rows and not others, as once, few, many or a class when expanded.

NA	TRBV2	TRBD1	TRBJ1-1	TGTGCCAGCAGTGAACAGGGGGGAAACACTGAAGCTTTCTTT	CASSEQGGNTEAFF
once	TRBV29-1	NA	TRBJ1-2	TGCAGCGTTGAACAGGACTATGGCTACACCTTC	CSVEQDYGYTF
NA	TRBV18	NA	TRBJ1-3	TGTGCCAGCTCACTGAATCAGGGCTCTGGAAACACCATATATTTT	CASSLNQGSGNTIYF
NA	TRBV23-1	TRBD1	TRBJ2-7	TGCGCCAGCAGTCTAGACCGGGACAGGGAGACCTACGAGCAGTACTTC	CASSLDRDRETYEQYF
NA	TRBV19	TRBD1	TRBJ1-2	TGTGCCAGTAATCCGGGACAGGGAAAATATGGCTACACCTTC	CASNPGQGKYGYTF
once	TRBV7-2	NA	TRBJ2-7	TGTGCCAGCAGCCCCATTGTACAGGGAATGCAGTACTTC	CASSPIVQGMQYF
NA	TRBV19	NA	TRBJ2-7	TGTGCCAGTAGTATAGGGACACCCACCTCCTACGAGCAGTACTTC	CASSIGTPTSYEQYF
NA	TRBV12-3/TRBV12-4	NA	TRBJ2-1	TGTGCCAGCAGTTTAACCCACCGGCAGTTCTTC	CASSLTHRQFF
NA	TRBV5-1	NA	TRBJ1-6	TGCGCCAGCAGCTTGAATCCCGGGACACCTCCTAATAATTCACCCCTCCACTTT	CASSLNPGTPPNNSPLHF
NA	TRBV5-4	TRBD2	TRBJ2-1	TGTGCCAGCAGGACGGGACTAGCGTTACCCAATGAGCAGTTCTTC	CASRTGLALPNEQFF
NA	TRBV18	TRBD1	TRBJ2-1	TGTGCCAGCTCACCGGGACAGGGGGGCGATGAGCAGTTCTTC	CASSPGQGGDEQFF